These 9 T cell receptor beta chains came from one sample sequenced in a study of cytomegalovirus exposure and HLA in healthy donors. Amplification used 60 Vbeta primers and 13 Jbeta primers. Measured with immunoSEQ multiplex PCR; TCRdb has only the in-frame clones, and not every one. The sample holds 200,000 or so clones, more than 75% seen once. Specimen: PBMCs. The receptors come from a human donor in good health.

The gene calls are TRBV2 and TRBJ2-5; 7 positions match TRBD1. CDR3 length: 12 amino acids. Germline CDR1 and CDR2: SNHLY and FYNNEI. Trimming took 9 bases from V and 4 from J; bases not matched to a gene: 5. CDR3 protein: CASGTEGETQYF. The CDR3 nucleotides are TGTGCCAGTGGGACAGAGGGAGAGACCCAGTACTTC.

The rearrangement uses TRBV11-1 and TRBJ2-5, with 9 positions matching TRBD1. V shed 1 base and J 2 bases; nucleotides not matched to a gene: 2. This CDR3 comprises 15 residues. CDR1 and CDR2 from the germline V gene are SGHAT and FQDESV (reference sequence). The CDR3 reads CASSLGDRAQETQYF. The DNA of the CDR3 is TGTGCCAGCAGCTTAGGGGACAGGGCACAAGAGACCCAGTACTTC.

The V gene is TRBV18, the J gene TRBJ2-5, with 9 bases matching TRBD1. The J segment lost 0 bases and the V segment lost 2 bases, leaving 7 bases of the junction unmatched. The CDR3 runs 17 residues. CDR1 and CDR2 (germline): KGHSH, LQKENI. DNA of the CDR3: TGTGCCAGCTCACCAGTCCGGGACAGGGACTACCAAGAGACCCAGTACTTC. This translates into CASSPVRDRDYQETQYF.

The chain carries TRBV7-2 and TRBJ2-2, with D possibly matching TRBD2 (6 bases). The CDR3 runs to 16 residues. Germline V gene sequence: CDR1 SGHTA, CDR2 FQGNSA. Trimming shortened V by 7 bases and J by 5 bases, and 20 bases separated the two germline ends. Here the CDR3 reads CASNPGVLATTGELFF. CDR3 DNA: TGTGCCAGCAACCCCGGGGTTCTAGCGACTACCGGGGAGCTGTTTTTT.

CDR3 in DNA: TGTGCCAGCAGCCCGGGACAGGGAGAAAGCACAGATACGCAGTATTTT. Its translation is CASSPGQGESTDTQYF. This chain connects TRBV4-2 to TRBJ2-3, with TRBD1 matching over 9 bases. V shed 4 bases, J shed 0 bases, and the junction held 5 bases outside the gene matches. Germline V lookup: CDR1 LGHNA, CDR2 YNFKEQ. The CDR3 is made up of 16 amino acids.

V is TRBV19 and J is TRBJ1-5, with D possibly being TRBD1 (5 bases). V shed 10 bases and J shed 3 bases, with 13 bases lying between them. The germline CDR1 and CDR2 sequences are LNHDA and SQIVND (reference sequence). The CDR3 is 13 amino acids. CDR3 nucleotides: TGTGCCACCTTTTCAGGGAACAATCAGCCCCAGCATTTT. It codes for CATFSGNNQPQHF.

The chain links TRBV25-1 to TRBJ2-5; 14 bases are shared with TRBD2. The CDR3 contains 16 residues. Germline CDR1 reads MGHDK; CDR2 reads SYGVNS. The trim removed 3 bases at V and 3 bases at J, leaving 3 bases unmatched. CDR3 in DNA: TGTGCCAGCAGTGACCCGGGACTAGCGGGAGAAGAGACCCAGTACTTC. Translation gives CASSDPGLAGEETQYF.

This clone appeared a single time. V usage is TRBV5-1 and J usage is TRBJ1-1, with D possibly TRBD1 on 6 matching bases. CDR3 length equals 15 residues. Trimming left V 6 bases short and J 0 bases short, with 15 bases between. Per the germline V gene, CDR1 is SGHRS and CDR2 is YFSETQ. CDR3 coding DNA: TGCGCCAGCACCGAGAGGGGGGGGCTGAACACTGAAGCTTTCTTT. It encodes CASTERGGLNTEAFF.

The chain employs TRBV5-4 and TRBJ2-7; tentative D call: TRBD2 (6 bases). V lost 4 bases, J lost 5 bases, and 16 bases lay in between. Per the germline V gene, CDR1 is SGHNT and CDR2 is YYREEE (reference sequence). This CDR3 comprises 14 residues. The chain's CDR3 is CASSPPNGRDEQYF. In DNA form, the CDR3 reads TGTGCCAGCAGCCCGCCGAACGGGAGAGACGAGCAGTACTTC.